A selection of T cell receptor beta chains follows, all from one sample in a study of cytomegalovirus exposure and HLA in healthy donors. Clones were sequenced by immunoSEQ multiplex PCR, and TCRdb holds only the in-frame ones, with some missing. The sample has more than 140,000 clones, 64% seen once; the top ten hold approximately 2.9%. The sequencing input was PBMCs. Source of these receptors: a young woman in good health and CMV-seropositive. The CDR3 runs from the conserved cysteine through the conserved F or W. A D gene is named only where the DNA matches it firmly.

cdr3_length d_call j_call v_call cdr3_aa
14 . TRBJ1-1 TRBV9 CASSVGGYLTEAFF
15 . TRBJ1-2 TRBV2 CASSLTGDPLYGYTF
12 . TRBJ1-2 TRBV29-1 CSADSSSRSYTF
15 TRBD1 TRBJ1-2 TRBV6-5 CASTRGGQLDYGYTF
15 . TRBJ1-1 TRBV14 CASSSRSGINTEAFF
15 TRBD1 TRBJ2-5 TRBV5-1 CASSFDTGGAETQYF
16 . TRBJ1-1 TRBV5-4 CASSSGGTSMNTEAFF
13 TRBD1 TRBJ1-2 TRBV5-6 CASSLYQGQSYTF
16 TRBD1 TRBJ1-5 TRBV6-1 CASSAGTGESNQPQHF
13 . TRBJ1-1 TRBV29-1 CSVMGGINTEAFF
13 . TRBJ2-7 TRBV7-9 CASSLTGDYEQYF
14 TRBD1 TRBJ2-7 TRBV2 CASTPGTGFYEQYF
17 TRBD2 TRBJ2-7 TRBV11-3 CASSLDGASGSPYEQYF
11 . TRBJ2-3 TRBV2 CATQPTDTQYF
12 . . TRBV28 CASSLQAYEQYF
14 TRBD2 TRBJ2-1 TRBV29-1 CSVERTSSYNEQFF
14 TRBD2 TRBJ2-1 TRBV7-3 CASSRSGSYNEQFF
17 TRBD2 TRBJ2-7 TRBV4-1 CASSLGTSGRGGYEQYF
15 . TRBJ1-1 TRBV11-2 CASSLGSYQNTEAFF
15 TRBD2 TRBJ2-1 TRBV27 CASSWSRGGVNEQFF
14 . TRBJ2-1 TRBV19 CASTPSSQYNEQFF
15 TRBD2 TRBJ2-5 TRBV19 CASSIRREVMETQYF
17 TRBD2 TRBJ2-2 TRBV13 CASSLNLLAGDTGELFF
17 TRBD2 TRBJ2-2 TRBV4-1 CASSQGLAAGGIGELFF
11 . TRBJ2-1 TRBV19 CASSQVDEQFF
15 TRBD1 TRBJ1-2 TRBV5-6 CASSPPGTGSYGYTF
16 TRBD1 TRBJ1-6 TRBV10-3 CAISAPQGEGNSPLHF
15 . TRBJ1-4 TRBV5-1 CASSRLQENNEKLFF
16 TRBD2 TRBJ2-7 TRBV11-3 CASSFAAGRERNEQYF
14 . TRBJ2-3 TRBV6-5 CASSYGGFTDTQYF
14 TRBD1 TRBJ1-1 TRBV27 CASSLERGRREAFF
14 . TRBJ2-5 TRBV5-6 CASSFPDTQETQYF
18 TRBD1 TRBJ1-4 TRBV18 CASSTQGALRTTNEKLFF
14 . TRBJ1-2 TRBV28 CASSPAGSNYGYTF
13 . TRBJ2-1 TRBV10-1 CASSSDSYNEQFF
15 TRBD1 TRBJ1-3 TRBV5-1 CASSEQGPWLDTIYF
13 TRBD1 TRBJ2-7 TRBV5-3 CARRNRGPYEQYF
14 . TRBJ1-2 TRBV6-1 CASRRPFGVYGYTF
14 TRBD1 TRBJ2-5 TRBV2 CASSPRTGTETQYF
13 . TRBJ1-2 TRBV6-5 CASRAGANYGYTF
13 . TRBJ2-7 TRBV2 CASCSTQTYEQYF
12 . TRBJ2-7 TRBV6-1 CASSVTDYEQYF
13 . TRBJ2-5 TRBV7-3 CASSPSAAETQYF
15 TRBD2 TRBJ2-3 TRBV13 CASSLVGGITDTQYF
17 . TRBJ2-1 TRBV28 CASRRDRPTLSYNEQFF
15 . TRBJ1-4 TRBV6-6 CASLGIAGVVEKLFF
14 . . TRBV5-1 CASSLEAVNYEQYF
15 TRBD1 TRBJ1-2 TRBV2 CASSEAGRTGGGYTF
12 . TRBJ2-3 TRBV18 CASSPSGDTQYF
14 . TRBJ2-7 TRBV9 CASSITPSSDEQYF
16 TRBD1 TRBJ2-7 TRBV6-1 CASSEGWVRGPVEQYF
13 . TRBJ2-3 TRBV27 CASSGGSGDTQYF
13 TRBD1 TRBJ2-5 TRBV29-1 CSVVGQGFETQYF
18 TRBD2 TRBJ2-2 TRBV18 CASSQRLAGEKNTGELFF
12 TRBD2 TRBJ2-3 TRBV6-5 CASTPGGDTQYF
16 . TRBJ1-6 TRBV27 CASSLSRGKLGSPLHF
14 TRBD1 TRBJ2-7 TRBV10-3 CAISQLGGIDEQYF